This T cell receptor (beta chain) appears in the sequencing data of a study of Graves' ophthalmopathy and Graves' hyperthyroidism. Study-level background: Absence of ophthalmopathy within 18 months of follow-up defined stable hyperthyroidism.

There are a few counts of this clonotype. Its antigen remains unknown. Amplification of TCR beta CDR3 regions used RNA transcripts. First-round RT-PCR relied on HTBI primers, and a second-round multiplex PCR came next. TCRdb reprocessed the multiplex PCR reads with MiXCR, giving one entry per CDR3 protein. The sample contains about 1.2 million distinct CDR3 sequences, around a third of which appear only once. Among the exclusions were patients with other autoimmune diseases, uncontrolled infections, pregnancy or lactation. Study-wide results and caveats: In blood, most expanded thyroid clonotypes above 0.001 frequency were also detected.

The CDR3 runs to 13 residues. Trimming pared 4 bases from V and 3 bases from J, leaving 10 bases between. The sample was peripheral blood or thyroid tissue (not recorded which). The V call is TRBV12-3 or TRBV12-4, the J call TRBJ2-7, with a weak D call TRBD1 (5 bases). The source is an adult man with Graves' hyperthyroidism. CDR3 amino acids: CASSSGSIYEQYF. The CDR3 DNA follows: TGTGCCAGCAGTTCAGGGTCAATCTACGAGCAGTACTTC.